These 28 T cell receptor beta chains were all obtained from the same sample, sequenced in a study of Graves' ophthalmopathy and Graves' hyperthyroidism. RNA served as the template for amplifying TCR beta CDR3 regions. HTBI-primed RT-PCR formed the first round, and a multiplex PCR formed the second. Using its own MiXCR run on the multiplex PCR reads, TCRdb lists one record per CDR3 protein. This repertoire shows about 550,000 distinct CDR3 sequences, 35% to 45% found once; its top ten account for 3.5% to 4.5%. The sequencing input was peripheral blood or thyroid tissue (not recorded which). These receptor sequences come from an adult man with Graves' hyperthyroidism.

CDR3 sequence (DNA): TGTGCCAGCAGCCAGGGGCACACGGATACGCAGTATTTT. Amino acid sequence: CASSQGHTDTQYF. V gene TRBV12-3 or TRBV12-4 combines with J gene TRBJ2-3; TRBD1 is a possible D gene (6 bases). The V and J ends lost 6 bases and 6 bases respectively, with 13 bases between them. CDR3 length: 13 residues.

This clonotype occurred once. The chain links TRBV9 to TRBJ2-2, with 7 bases fitting TRBD1. This CDR3 spans 16 amino acids. J gave up 0 bases and V 3 bases, and 5 bases lay outside the gene matches. CDR1 SGDLS and CDR2 YYNGEE come from the germline V gene. The CDR3 here is CASSGPTGSNTGELFF. The CDR3, as DNA: TGTGCCAGCAGCGGGCCGACAGGGTCGAACACCGGGGAGCTGTTTTTT.

This clonotype appeared many times. This sequence joins TRBV10-1 and TRBJ2-2; D unresolved. Germline V lookup: CDR1 WNHNN, CDR2 SYGVQD (reference sequence). The CDR3 sequence is 13 residues long. V lost 3 bases and J lost 6, with 8 bases in between. As DNA, the CDR3 is TGCGCCAGCAGTGATCCCCCGGCCGGGGAGCTGTTTTTT. This codes for CASSDPPAGELFF.

This clonotype has only one observation. The DNA of the CDR3 is TGTGCCACCAGTGACTACGGGACCCAGTACTTC. Translation gives CATSDYGTQYF. The J gene is TRBJ2-5, the V gene TRBV24-1; D gene uncertain. CDR1 KGHDR and CDR2 SFDVKD come from the germline V gene. V was pared by 4 bases and J by 7 bases, with 6 bases between. The CDR3 extends over 11 amino acids.

The rearrangement uses TRBV6-5 and TRBJ2-6; 8 bases are a match to TRBD2. There are 17 residues in the CDR3. CDR1 and CDR2 (germline): MNHEY, SVGAGI. V shed 6 bases, J shed 0 bases, and the junction held 7 bases outside the gene matches. The CDR3 nucleotides read TGTGCCAGCAGCCCAGCGGGAGCGCTCTCTGGGGCCAACGTCCTGACTTTC. It encodes CASSPAGALSGANVLTF.

The chain combines TRBV5-4 with TRBJ1-1, with D unresolved. V gave up 1 base and J gave up 3 bases, with 4 bases separating them. From germline, CDR1 is SGHNT and CDR2 YYREEE (reference sequence). The CDR3 covers 12 residues. CDR3 loop: CASSLIDTEAFF. CDR3 coding DNA: TGTGCCAGCAGCTTGATCGACACTGAAGCTTTCTTT.

This clonotype was detected ten times or more. The chain links TRBV15 to TRBJ1-2, with D unclear. The V end was cut by 0 bases, the J end by 4 bases, with 12 bases between. This CDR3 has 15 amino acids. CDR1 and CDR2 from the germline V gene are LNHNV and YYDKDF (reference sequence). CDR3 loop: CATSRDLAGSYGYTF. The CDR3 nucleotides are TGTGCCACCAGCAGAGATCTCGCAGGTTCCTATGGCTACACCTTC.

This clonotype was counted at least ten times. The CDR3 sequence: CASKLRTGGTGELFF. The CDR3 DNA sequence: TGTGCCAGCAAACTAAGGACAGGGGGAACCGGGGAGCTGTTTTTT. The chain is built from TRBV2 and TRBJ2-2; 10 nucleotides line up with TRBD1. V lost 7 bases, J lost 5 bases, and 7 bases stayed unmatched. Germline loops: CDR1 SNHLY, CDR2 FYNNEI. The CDR3 is made up of 15 amino acids.

At least ten counts were recorded for this clonotype. The chain joins TRBV10-2 to TRBJ2-7; TRBD2 matches 10 bases. The germline V gene encodes CDR1 WSHSY and CDR2 SAAADI. CDR3 size: 14 residues. The junction had 2 bases not matched to a gene; V was cut back by 6 bases and J by 0 bases. CDR3 coding DNA: TGCGCCAGCAGACTAGCGGGGATCTCCTACGAGCAGTACTTC. Protein sequence: CASRLAGISYEQYF.

This clonotype was counted between two and nine times. This sequence joins TRBV19 and TRBJ1-2; 9 bases are a match to TRBD1. The length of the CDR3 is 14 residues. The trim removed 5 bases at V and 11 bases at J, leaving 12 bases unmatched. Looked up from germline, CDR1 is LNHDA and CDR2 is SQIVND (reference sequence). Here the CDR3 reads CASSEGPTGGTYTF. The CDR3 nucleotides are TGTGCCAGTAGTGAAGGACCAACAGGGGGCACTTACACCTTC.

V is TRBV11-2 and J is TRBJ2-7; 8 bases are a match to TRBD1. The CDR3 is 15 residues long. After removal of 5 bases from V and 0 bases from J, the junction contained 6 bases not matched to a gene. Germline V gene sequence: CDR1 SGHAT, CDR2 FQNNGV. The CDR3 DNA reads as TGTGCCAGCAGCCCCCGACAGGGGACCTCCTACGAGCAGTACTTC. This encodes CASSPRQGTSYEQYF.

This clonotype came up many times. This sequence joins TRBV5-4 and TRBJ1-2, with D unclear. Looked up from germline, CDR1 is SGHNT and CDR2 is YYREEE (reference sequence). V was pared by 4 bases and J by 2 bases, with 12 bases between. This CDR3 region has 14 residues. Here the CDR3 reads CASSDTEFNYGYTF. Here the CDR3 DNA reads TGTGCCAGCAGCGACACAGAGTTCAACTATGGCTACACCTTC.

This clonotype was detected many times. This chain connects TRBV9 to TRBJ2-5, with a possible D match to TRBD1 (5 bases). CDR1 SGDLS and CDR2 YYNGEE come from the germline V gene. The V end was cut by 0 bases, the J end by 4 bases, with 10 bases between. This CDR3 contains 14 residues. The CDR3 loop reads CASSVGRGSETQYF. In nucleotides, the CDR3 is TGTGCCAGCAGCGTAGGTAGGGGTTCAGAGACCCAGTACTTC.

Comment on this clonotype: A much larger clone differs by one base, so this may be a read error. The chain carries TRBV5-1 and TRBJ1-4; 8 bases line up with TRBD1. The V gene's germline CDR1 is SGHRS and CDR2 YFSETQ. The CDR3 covers 18 residues. The CDR3 sequence is CARSFGQGGQWANEKLFF. CDR3 nucleotide sequence: TGCGCCCGCAGCTTCGGACAGGGCGGTCAATGGGCTAATGAAAAACTGTTTTTT.

This clonotype turned up a few times. The chain joins TRBV7-9 to TRBJ2-7; tentative D call: TRBD1 (6 bases). The ends were cut back, 10 bases at V and 2 bases at J, with 18 bases in the middle. CDR3 length: 14 residues. In germline, CDR1 is SEHNR, CDR2 FQNEAQ (reference sequence). CDR3 loop: CATLPQGLTYEQYF. The CDR3 DNA follows: TGTGCCACCCTACCCCAGGGGCTTACCTACGAGCAGTACTTC.

This clonotype was seen at least ten times. V usage is TRBV5-1 and J usage is TRBJ2-7; D might be TRBD1 (6 bases). V lost 1 base to trimming and J lost 5 bases, with 13 bases between them. Germline V gene data show CDR1 as SGHRS and CDR2 as YFSETQ. The CDR3 has 14 residues. The CDR3 loop is CASSLTGIDHEQYF. The CDR3 nucleotides are TGCGCCAGCAGCTTGACAGGGATCGACCACGAGCAGTACTTC.

CDR3 bases: TGTGCCAGCAGGGCGGGACAGCGAAACTCTGGGGCCAACGTCCTGACTTTC. Residues: CASRAGQRNSGANVLTF. This chain uses TRBV2 with TRBJ2-6; tentatively, D is TRBD1 (7 bases). Trimming pared 6 bases from V and 0 bases from J, leaving 15 bases between. The length of the CDR3 is 17 residues. The germline CDR1 and CDR2 sequences are SNHLY and FYNNEI.

This clonotype has only a few counts. The chain carries TRBV14 and TRBJ1-2; no clear D gene. Germline V gives CDR1 SGHDN, CDR2 FVKESK. This CDR3 comprises 15 residues. Trimming pared 3 bases from V and 3 bases from J, leaving 14 bases between. DNA of the CDR3: TGTGCCAGCAGCCACGGCCCCCTGATTTACTATGGCTACACCTTC. Protein product: CASSHGPLIYYGYTF.

This clonotype was observed a handful of times. The V call is TRBV19, the J call TRBJ2-2; a possible D gene is TRBD1 (5 bases). V was clipped by 7 bases and J by 3 bases, with 12 bases between them. The CDR3 extends over 14 amino acids. Germline values: CDR1 LNHDA, CDR2 SQIVND (reference sequence). This CDR3 reads CASKLDIYTGELFF. CDR3 DNA: TGTGCCAGTAAACTGGACATTTACACCGGGGAGCTGTTTTTT.

Ten or more counts support this clonotype. The chain is built from TRBV7-6 and TRBJ2-7; 9 bases line up with TRBD2. Germline loops: CDR1 SGHVS, CDR2 FNYEAQ. Trimming at V came to 5 bases and at J to 2 bases, leaving 7 bases not matched to a gene. The CDR3 spans 15 residues. Written as DNA, the CDR3 is TGTGCCAGCAGCGCAACTAGCGGGCGTACCTACGAGCAGTACTTC. This gives the protein CASSATSGRTYEQYF. Combining the CDR3 with reference TRBV7-6 and TRBJ2-7 gives the whole variable domain GAGVSQSPRYKVTKRGQDVALRCDPISGHVSLYWYRQALGQGPEFLTYFNYEAQQDKSGLPNDRFSAERPEGSISTLTIQRTEQRDSAMYRCASSATSGRTYEQYFGPGTRLTVT.

This clonotype came up many times. The rearrangement uses TRBV18 and TRBJ1-5; a weak D match, TRBD1 (5 bases). The germline V gene has CDR1 KGHSH and CDR2 LQKENI. Trimming stripped 3 bases from V and 6 bases from J, with 12 bases between. There are 14 residues in the CDR3. The CDR3 DNA reads TGTGCCAGCTCACCTGCAGGGAGAGGTCAGCCCCAGCATTTT. Translated, it gives CASSPAGRGQPQHF.

The chain links TRBV14 to TRBJ2-7; a weak D match, TRBD2 (6 bases). The CDR3 is made up of 14 amino acids. Germline V CDR1 and CDR2: SGHDN, FVKESK. V dropped 4 bases and J dropped 2 bases, with 12 bases sitting between them. CDR3 sequence (DNA): TGTGCCAGCAGCCTCGGACTAATGACCTACGAGCAGTACTTC. It is translated as CASSLGLMTYEQYF. The full variable domain, with the rest looked up from reference TRBV14 and TRBJ2-7, is EAGVTQFPSHSVIEKGQTVTLRCDPISGHDNLYWYRRVMGKEIKFLLHFVKESKQDESGMPNNRFLAERTGGTYSTLKVQPAELEDSGVYFCASSLGLMTYEQYFGPGTRLTVT.

The rearrangement uses TRBV5-1 and TRBJ1-2, with D unclear. Germline assignment: CDR1 SGHRS and CDR2 YFSETQ. V was shortened by 0 bases and J by 4 bases, with 10 bases between the two germline ends. CDR3 length equals 14 residues. For the CDR3, the DNA is TGCGCCAGCAGCTTGGCCAGTGAAGTCTATGGCTACACCTTC. This codes for CASSLASEVYGYTF.

This clonotype appeared many times. V is TRBV19 and J is TRBJ1-6; maybe TRBD1 (5 bases). Trimming pared 5 bases from V and 5 bases from J, leaving 10 bases between. CDR1 and CDR2 (germline): LNHDA, SQIVND (reference sequence). The CDR3 sequence is 14 residues long. CDR3 DNA: TGTGCCAGTAGTCCCTCGACAGATAATTCACCCCTCCACTTT. Translating it yields CASSPSTDNSPLHF.

This clonotype has at least ten counts. The V and J genes are TRBV28 and TRBJ2-7, with D possibly matching TRBD1 (5 bases). Trimming left V 3 bases short and J 3 bases short, with 12 bases between. This CDR3 has 14 residues. CDR1 and CDR2 from the germline V gene are MDHEN and SYDVKM. Written as DNA, the CDR3 is TGTGCCAGCAGTTTGGCCAGGGTGAACTACGAGCAGTACTTC. Protein product: CASSLARVNYEQYF.

The V gene is TRBV15, the J gene TRBJ1-5; D remains ambiguous. The CDR3 is 14 residues long. CDR1 LNHNV and CDR2 YYDKDF come from the germline V gene (reference sequence). Between the trimmed V and J ends, which lost 1 base and 8 bases, there was a span of 12 bases. This chain's CDR3 is CATSRVAGSEPQHF. The CDR3 bases are TGTGCCACCAGCAGAGTGGCCGGCTCGGAGCCCCAGCATTTT.

This chain connects TRBV24-1 to TRBJ2-2; D perhaps matches TRBD1 (6 bases). Germline CDR1 and CDR2: KGHDR and SFDVKD. V lost 5 bases, J lost 4 bases, and 13 bases lay in between. The CDR3 runs to 15 residues. The CDR3 reads CATSARDTSTGELFF. The CDR3 bases are TGTGCCACCAGTGCTCGGGACACGAGCACCGGGGAGCTGTTTTTT.

This chain uses TRBV29-1 with TRBJ1-2; D remains ambiguous. V shed 7 bases and J shed 0 bases, with 12 bases lying between them. CDR3 length: 13 amino acids. Germline loops: CDR1 SQVTM, CDR2 ANQGSEA. Here the CDR3 DNA reads TGCAGCGCCAAGACCCTCCCTAACTATGGCTACACCTTC. It encodes CSAKTLPNYGYTF.